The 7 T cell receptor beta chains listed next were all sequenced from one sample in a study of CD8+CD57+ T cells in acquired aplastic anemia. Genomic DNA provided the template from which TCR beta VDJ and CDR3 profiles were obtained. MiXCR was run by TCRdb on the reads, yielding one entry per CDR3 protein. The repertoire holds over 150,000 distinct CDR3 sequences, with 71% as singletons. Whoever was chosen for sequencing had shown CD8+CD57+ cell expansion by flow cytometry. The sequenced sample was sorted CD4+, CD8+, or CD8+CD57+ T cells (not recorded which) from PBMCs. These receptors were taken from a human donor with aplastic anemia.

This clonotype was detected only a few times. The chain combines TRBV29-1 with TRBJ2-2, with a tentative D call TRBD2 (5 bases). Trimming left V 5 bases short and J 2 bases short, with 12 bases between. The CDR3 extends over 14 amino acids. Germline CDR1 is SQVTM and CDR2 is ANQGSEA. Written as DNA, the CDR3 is TGCAGCGTTCTTTTAGCGCGAAACACCGGGGAGCTGTTTTTT. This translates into CSVLLARNTGELFF.

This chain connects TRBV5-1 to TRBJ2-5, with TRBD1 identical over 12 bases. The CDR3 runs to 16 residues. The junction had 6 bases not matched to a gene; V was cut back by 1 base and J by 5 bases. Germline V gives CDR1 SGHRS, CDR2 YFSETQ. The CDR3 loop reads CASSLWGQGAEETQYF. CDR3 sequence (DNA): TGCGCCAGCAGCTTGTGGGGACAGGGGGCTGAGGAGACCCAGTACTTC.

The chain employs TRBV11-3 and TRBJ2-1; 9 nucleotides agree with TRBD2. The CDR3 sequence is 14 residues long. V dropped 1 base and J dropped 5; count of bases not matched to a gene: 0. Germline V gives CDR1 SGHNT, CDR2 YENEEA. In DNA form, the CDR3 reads TGTGCCAGCAGCTTAGGCGGGAGGGACAATGAGCAGTTCTTC. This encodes CASSLGGRDNEQFF.

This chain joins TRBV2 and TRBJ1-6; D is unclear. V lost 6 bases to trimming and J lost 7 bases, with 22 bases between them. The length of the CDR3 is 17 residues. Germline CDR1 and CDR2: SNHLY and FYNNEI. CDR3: CASSQDRPSTGNSPLHF. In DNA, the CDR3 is TGTGCCAGCAGCCAAGATCGACCCTCGACGGGGAATTCACCCCTCCACTTT.

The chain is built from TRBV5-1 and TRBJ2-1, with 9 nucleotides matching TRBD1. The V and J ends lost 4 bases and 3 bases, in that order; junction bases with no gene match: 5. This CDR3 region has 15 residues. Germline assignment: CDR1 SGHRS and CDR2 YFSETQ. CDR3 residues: CASSLGQGHYNEQFF. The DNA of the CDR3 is TGCGCCAGCAGCCTGGGACAGGGACACTACAATGAGCAGTTCTTC.

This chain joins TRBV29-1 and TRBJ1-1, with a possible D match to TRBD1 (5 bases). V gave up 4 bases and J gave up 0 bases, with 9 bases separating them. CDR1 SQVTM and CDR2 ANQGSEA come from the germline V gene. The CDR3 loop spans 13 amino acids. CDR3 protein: CSVARGVNTEAFF. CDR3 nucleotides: TGCAGCGTTGCGAGGGGCGTGAACACTGAAGCTTTCTTT.

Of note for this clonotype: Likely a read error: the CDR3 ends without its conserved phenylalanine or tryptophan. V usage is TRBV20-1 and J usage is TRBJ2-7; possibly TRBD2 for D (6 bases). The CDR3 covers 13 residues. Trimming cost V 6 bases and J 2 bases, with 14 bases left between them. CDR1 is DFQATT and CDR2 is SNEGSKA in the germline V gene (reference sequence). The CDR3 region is CSAGAGSTYEQYL. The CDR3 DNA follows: TGCAGTGCCGGAGCGGGCAGCACCTACGAGCAGTACTTA.